This T cell receptor beta chain was identified in a study of CD8 T cells in ankylosing spondylitis. General observations from the study: Some of these motif variants have turned up before, in reports on reactive arthritis synovial fluid and blood. Clones that were linked to disease were CD8+ and were relatively rare in peripheral blood. A TCR beta motif made of fewer than 10 highly homologous variants seemed typical of ankylosing spondylitis blood.

This CDR3 has 13 amino acids. Trimming pared 7 bases from V and 0 bases from J, leaving 9 bases between. Regarding this clonotype: Its antigen is not identified.

With molecular barcodes, quantitative 5'-RACE was used to make the TCR beta libraries. TCRdb itself ran the 5' RACE reads through MiXCR, one entry per CDR3 protein. Of about 260,000 distinct CDR3 sequences listed, 15% to 25% are singletons. The genes are TRBV12-3 or TRBV12-4 and TRBJ1-1; D unresolved. The sequencing input was blood, either unsorted or a sorted T cell fraction (not recorded which). The receptor was derived from a male donor with ankylosing spondylitis or in good health (not recorded which). CDR3 nucleotides: TGTGCCAGCACCGACACATTGAACACTGAAGCTTTCTTT. Translated, it gives CASTDTLNTEAFF.